This T cell receptor (beta chain) emerged from a study of T cell repertoires in cytomegalovirus infection. This clonotype was seen a handful of times. MiXCR was run by TCRdb on the reads, yielding one entry per CDR3 protein. This table has over 150,000 distinct CDR3 sequences, about 15% appearing once. Sequenced input: CD8+ T cells from PBMCs. The sequence was collected from a human donor in good health (CMV status not recorded). Some clones in this sample may be carry-over from other donors' samples.

CDR3 DNA sequence: TGTGCCAGCAGTTTAACCTCAATGAACACTGAAGCTTTCTTT. Its translation: CASSLTSMNTEAFF. The gene calls are TRBV28 and TRBJ1-1; D remains ambiguous. V was shortened by 2 bases and J by 0 bases, with 7 bases between the two germline ends. The CDR3 spans 14 residues. Germline V gene data show CDR1 as MDHEN and CDR2 as SYDVKM.